These 2 T cell receptor beta chains were sequenced from one sample in a study of shared clonotypes between healthy human individuals. This table comes from immunoSEQ multiplex PCR, and its TCRdb copy is limited to in-frame clones, with some not included. The table includes roughly 2 million clones, 85% to 95% detected once. Sequences were obtained from naive CD4+ T cells sorted from blood. Subset here: CD45RA+ positively selected. These receptors were taken from a man aged 18 to 30 in good health.

The chain joins TRBV20-1 to TRBJ1-1; D uncertain. Germline V gene sequence: CDR1 DFQATT, CDR2 SNEGSKA (reference sequence). The CDR3 loop spans 11 amino acids. The CDR3, as DNA: TGCCTATTGATGGTGGGCACTGAAGCTTTCTTT. It codes for CLLMVGTEAFF.

Comments on this clone: One base away lies a much larger clone, so this may be a sequencing read error. The sample contains more than one DNA sequence encoding this CDR3. The chain has TRBV11-2 and TRBJ2-7, with a possible D match to TRBD2 (6 bases). The CDR3 is 13 residues long. Germline loops: CDR1 SGHAT, CDR2 FQNNGV. The germline V and J ends were trimmed by 1 base and 2 bases, with 6 bases remaining between them. CDR3 sequence: CASSLAGAYEQYF. DNA of the CDR3: TGTGCCAGCAGCTTAGCGGGGGCCTACGAGCAGTACTTC.